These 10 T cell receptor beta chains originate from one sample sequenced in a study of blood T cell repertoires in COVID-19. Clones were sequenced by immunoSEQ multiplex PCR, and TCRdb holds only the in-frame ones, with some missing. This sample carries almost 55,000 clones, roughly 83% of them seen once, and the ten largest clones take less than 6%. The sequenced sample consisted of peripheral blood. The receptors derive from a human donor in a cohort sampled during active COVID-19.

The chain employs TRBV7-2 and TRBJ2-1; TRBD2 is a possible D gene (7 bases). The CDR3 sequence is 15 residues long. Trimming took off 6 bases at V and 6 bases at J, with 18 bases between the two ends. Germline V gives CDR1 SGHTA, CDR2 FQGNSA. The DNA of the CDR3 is TGTGCCAGCAGACAAGGGGGGGGACCATCCAATGAGCAGTTCTTC. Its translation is CASRQGGGPSNEQFF.

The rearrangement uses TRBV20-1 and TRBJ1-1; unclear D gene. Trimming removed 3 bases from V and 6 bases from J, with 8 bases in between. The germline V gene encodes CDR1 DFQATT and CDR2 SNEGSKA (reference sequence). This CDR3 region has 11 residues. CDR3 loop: CSASGVPEAFF. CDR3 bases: TGCAGTGCTAGCGGGGTTCCTGAAGCTTTCTTT.

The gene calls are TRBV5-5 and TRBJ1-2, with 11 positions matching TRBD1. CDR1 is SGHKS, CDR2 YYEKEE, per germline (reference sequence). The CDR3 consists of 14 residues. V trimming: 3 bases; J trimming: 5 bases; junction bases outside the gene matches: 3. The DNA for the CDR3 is TGTGCCAGCAGCTCAGGACAGGGGGCATATGGCTACACCTTC. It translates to CASSSGQGAYGYTF. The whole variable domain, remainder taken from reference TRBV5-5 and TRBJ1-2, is DAGVTQSPTHLIKTRGQQVTLRCSPISGHKSVSWYQQVLGQGPQFIFQYYEKEERGRGNFPDRFSARQFPNYSSELNVNALLLGDSALYLCASSSGQGAYGYTFGSGTRLTVV.

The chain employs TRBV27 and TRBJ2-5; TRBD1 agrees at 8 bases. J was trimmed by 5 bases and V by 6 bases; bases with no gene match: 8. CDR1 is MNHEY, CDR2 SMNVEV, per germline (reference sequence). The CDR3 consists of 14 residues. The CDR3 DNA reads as TGTGCCAGCAGCCTTCAGGGGGCGAGGGAGACCCAGTACTTC. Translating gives CASSLQGARETQYF.

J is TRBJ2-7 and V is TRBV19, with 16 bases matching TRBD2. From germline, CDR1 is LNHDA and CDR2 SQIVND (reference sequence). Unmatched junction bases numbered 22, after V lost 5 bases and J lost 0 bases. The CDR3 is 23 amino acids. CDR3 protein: CASSVKTFTGLAGGWSSSYEQYF. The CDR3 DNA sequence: TGTGCCAGTAGTGTTAAGACCTTCACGGGACTAGCGGGGGGGTGGTCCTCCTCCTACGAGCAGTACTTC.

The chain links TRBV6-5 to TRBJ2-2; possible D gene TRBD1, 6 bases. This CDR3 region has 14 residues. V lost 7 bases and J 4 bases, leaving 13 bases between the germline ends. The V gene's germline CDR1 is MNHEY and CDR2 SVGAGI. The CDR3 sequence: CASTGQRFTGELFF. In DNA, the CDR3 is TGTGCCAGCACCGGACAGAGATTCACCGGGGAGCTGTTTTTT.

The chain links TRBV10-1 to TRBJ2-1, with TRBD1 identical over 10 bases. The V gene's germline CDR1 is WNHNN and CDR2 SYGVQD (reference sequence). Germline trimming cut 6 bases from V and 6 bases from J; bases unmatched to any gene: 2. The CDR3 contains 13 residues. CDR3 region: CASSRDRGNEQFF. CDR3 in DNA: TGCGCCAGCAGCCGGGACAGGGGCAATGAGCAGTTCTTC.

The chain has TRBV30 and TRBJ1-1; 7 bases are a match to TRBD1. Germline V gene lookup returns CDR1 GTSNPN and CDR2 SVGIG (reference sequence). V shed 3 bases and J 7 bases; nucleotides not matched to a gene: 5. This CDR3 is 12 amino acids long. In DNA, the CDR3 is TGTGCCTGGAGCCCGGGACAGCGTGAAGCTTTCTTT. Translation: CAWSPGQREAFF.

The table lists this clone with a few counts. CDR3 nucleotide sequence: TGTGCCAGCAGCCCGCAGGCTAGCAGGAACACTGAAGCTTTCTTT. Translating it yields CASSPQASRNTEAFF. The chain joins TRBV4-2 to TRBJ1-1; D gene uncertain. Germline values: CDR1 LGHNA, CDR2 YNFKEQ. Trimming removed 4 bases from V and 1 base from J, with 13 bases in between. The CDR3 contains 15 residues.

The CDR3 here is CASSSRTGKKGNQPQHF. The CDR3, as DNA: TGTGCCAGTAGTTCACGGACAGGGAAAAAGGGTAATCAGCCCCAGCATTTT. This rearrangement joins TRBV19 to TRBJ1-5; 8 nucleotides agree with TRBD1. This CDR3 has 17 amino acids. Per germline, CDR1 LNHDA and CDR2 SQIVND (reference sequence). The V segment lost 5 bases and the J segment 4 bases; nucleotides outside the gene matches: 13.